A selection of T cell receptor beta chains follows, all from one sample in a study of T-cell reconstitution after alpha-beta-depleted transplantation in children. TCRdb called the PCR reads again in MiXCR, with one record for every CDR3 protein. The table includes around 440,000 distinct CDR3 sequences, 15% to 20% detected once. Sequences were derived from PBMCs, mostly from graft donor cells, sampled 360 days after TCRalphabeta/CD19-depleted stem cell transplant. The receptors derive from a boy younger than two who had a stem cell transplant for Wiskott-Aldrich syndrome, so the T cells may come from the graft donor. The CDR3 runs from the conserved cysteine through the conserved F or W. The order of the fields is clone size, V gene, D gene, J gene, CDR3 protein, CDR3 DNA. A D gene is named only where the DNA matches it firmly. Clone size is not always given. Where it is, it says once, few, many or a class for expanded clones.

many	TRBV4-1	NA	TRBJ2-3	CASKVGEQWDTQYF	TGCGCCAGCAAGGTGGGGGAGCAGTGGGATACGCAGTATTTT
NA	TRBV11-2	TRBD1	TRBJ2-3	CASSLIFDYRGFRDTDTQYF	TGTGCCAGCAGCTTAATCTTCGATTACAGGGGGTTCCGAGACACAGATACGCAGTATTTT
few	TRBV7-2	NA	TRBJ2-7	CASSLALVTGEQYF	TGTGCCAGCAGCTTAGCGCTGGTAACGGGCGAGCAGTACTTC
NA	TRBV20-1	NA	TRBJ1-6	CSARAGLFSNSPLHF	TGCAGTGCTAGAGCGGGACTTTTTTCAAATTCACCCCTCCACTTT
NA	TRBV9	NA	TRBJ2-3	CASSPGYLTRGATDTQYF	TGTGCCAGCAGCCCCGGGTACCTAACGCGCGGGGCCACAGATACGCAGTATTTT
NA	TRBV15	NA	TRBJ2-7	CATSRDRTPGPQYF	TGTGCCACCAGCAGAGATCGAACCCCGGGTCCCCAGTACTTC
many	TRBV7-9	TRBD2	TRBJ2-7	CASSLRLAGGLYEQYF	TGTGCCAGCAGCTTAAGGCTAGCGGGAGGGTTGTACGAGCAGTACTTC
few	TRBV7-9	NA	TRBJ2-3	CASSLMPRAGTDTQYF	TGTGCCAGCAGCTTAATGCCTAGGGCAGGCACAGATACGCAGTATTTT
few	TRBV20-1	TRBD2	TRBJ2-7	CSARPRLAGWYEQYF	TGCAGTGCTCGTCCCCGACTAGCGGGATGGTACGAGCAGTACTTC
many	TRBV12-3/TRBV12-4	TRBD2	TRBJ2-1	CASTLLAGAYNEQFF	TGTGCCAGCACCCTTCTAGCGGGAGCCTACAATGAGCAGTTCTTC
many	TRBV12-3/TRBV12-4	TRBD2	TRBJ2-3	CASSSSGRGLARDTQYF	TGTGCCAGCAGTTCCTCTGGGAGGGGACTAGCGAGAGATACGCAGTATTTT
NA	TRBV25-1	NA	TRBJ2-2	CASSEVSSAGELFF	TGTGCCAGCAGTGAAGTCAGTAGCGCCGGGGAGCTGTTTTTT
many	TRBV7-2	NA	TRBJ1-6	CASSLGQGNNSPLHF	TGTGCCAGCAGCTTAGGGCAGGGTAATAATTCACCCCTCCACTTT
NA	TRBV2	NA	TRBJ2-7	CASGARPSSYEQYF	TGTGCCAGCGGGGCTAGACCTAGCTCCTACGAGCAGTACTTC
NA	TRBV4-3	NA	TRBJ2-7	CASSRIQGYEQYF	TGCGCCAGCAGCCGTATACAGGGATACGAGCAGTACTTC
few	TRBV7-8	NA	TRBJ2-2	CASSLALGIAGELFF	TGTGCCAGCAGCTTAGCGTTGGGAATTGCCGGGGAGCTGTTTTTT
medium-sized	TRBV4-3	NA	TRBJ2-7	CASSPGLVSGEQYF	TGCGCCAGCAGCCCAGGTTTGGTTTCAGGAGAGCAGTACTTC
few	TRBV4-1	TRBD2	TRBJ2-5	CASSQGGLAIGETQYF	TGCGCCAGCAGCCAAGGGGGACTAGCGATCGGAGAGACCCAGTACTTC